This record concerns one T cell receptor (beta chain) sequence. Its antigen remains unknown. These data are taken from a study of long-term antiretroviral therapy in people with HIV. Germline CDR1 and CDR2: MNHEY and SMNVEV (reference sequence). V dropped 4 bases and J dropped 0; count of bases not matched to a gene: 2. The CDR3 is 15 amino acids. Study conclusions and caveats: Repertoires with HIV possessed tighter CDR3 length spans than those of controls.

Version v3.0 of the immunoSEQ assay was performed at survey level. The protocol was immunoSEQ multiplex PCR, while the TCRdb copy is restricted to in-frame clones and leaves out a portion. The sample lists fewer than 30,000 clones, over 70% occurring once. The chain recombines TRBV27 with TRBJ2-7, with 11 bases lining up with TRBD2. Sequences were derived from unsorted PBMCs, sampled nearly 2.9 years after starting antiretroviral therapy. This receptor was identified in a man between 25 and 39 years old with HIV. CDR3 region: CASSYSGRASYEQYF. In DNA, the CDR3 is TGTGCCAGCAGTTATAGCGGGAGGGCCTCCTACGAGCAGTACTTC.